This T cell receptor beta chain was captured in a study of T cell changes during pregnancy in multiple sclerosis. Measured with immunoSEQ multiplex PCR; TCRdb has only the in-frame clones, and not every one. Here the sample spans fewer than 100,000 clones, just over 90% being singletons. Per germline, CDR1 SEHNR and CDR2 FQNEAQ (reference sequence). The CDR3 extends over 16 amino acids. V was pared by 1 base and J by 7 bases, with 16 bases between. The receptor comes from a female donor in good health, enrolled as a control in a pregnancy study. Material: peripheral blood, obtained after pregnancy. V is TRBV7-9 and J is TRBJ1-4; D call uncertain. CDR3 in DNA: TGTGCCAGCAGCTTAGGGGCAGGCCTCGTAGGTGAAAAACTGTTTTTT. Translation: CASSLGAGLVGEKLFF.